A single sample is the source of the 18 T cell receptor beta chains below, sequenced in a study of cytomegalovirus exposure and HLA in healthy donors. PCR amplification relied on 60 Vbeta primers (plus 13 Jbeta primers). The protocol was immunoSEQ multiplex PCR, while the TCRdb copy is restricted to in-frame clones and leaves out a portion. The table has around 53,000 clones, roughly 80% seen once. Material: PBMCs. All receptors come from a man between 25 and 39 years old in good health and CMV-seronegative.

The rearrangement links TRBV7-9 to TRBJ1-5, with TRBD1 as a possible D gene (5 bases). CDR1 and CDR2 (germline): SEHNR, FQNEAQ (reference sequence). Trimming removed 5 bases at V and 2 bases at J, with 13 bases between. The CDR3 has 15 amino acids. The CDR3 sequence: CASSRGFGGNQPQHF. The CDR3 DNA sequence: TGTGCCAGCAGCAGGGGTTTTGGCGGCAATCAGCCCCAGCATTTT.

The chain combines TRBV28 with TRBJ1-3; TRBD1 aligns across 10 bases. The germline gives CDR1 MDHEN, CDR2 SYDVKM. The CDR3 runs to 16 residues. J gave up 1 base and V 5 bases, and 5 bases lay outside the gene matches. CDR3 nucleotides: TGTGCCAGCAGTATGCGACAGGGGGCTTCTGGAAACACCATATATTTT. Encoded protein: CASSMRQGASGNTIYF.

In the case of this clone: Sequence at one end of the junction differs from germline and may be a read error. V is TRBV10-3 and J is TRBJ2-3, with a possible D match to TRBD1 (5 bases). The CDR3 length is 14 residues. CDR1 and CDR2 from the germline V gene are ENHRY and SYGVKD. CDR3 residues: CAISDVDATVTQYF. DNA of the CDR3: TGTGCCATCAGTGACGTAGACGCGACAGTTACGCAGTATTTT.

The chain recombines TRBV15 with TRBJ2-2, with D perhaps matching TRBD1 (5 bases). This CDR3 comprises 15 residues. Trimming took off 1 base at V and 4 bases at J, with 10 bases between the two ends. Germline V gives CDR1 LNHNV, CDR2 YYDKDF (reference sequence). The CDR3 loop reads CATSRGQIRTGELFF. CDR3 in DNA: TGTGCCACCAGCAGAGGACAGATACGCACCGGGGAGCTGTTTTTT. Based on the CDR3 plus reference TRBV15 and TRBJ2-2, the full variable domain is DAMVIQNPRYQVTQFGKPVTLSCSQTLNHNVMYWYQQKSSQAPKLLFHYYDKDFNNEADTPDNFQSRRPNTSFCFLDIRSPGLGDTAMYLCATSRGQIRTGELFFGEGSRLTVL.

This chain joins TRBV6-4 and TRBJ2-3, with 8 bases lining up with TRBD2. CDR1 is MRHNA and CDR2 is SNTAGT in the germline V gene. The CDR3 totals 14 residues. V was clipped by 3 bases and J by 5 bases; unmatched bases: 4. For the CDR3, the DNA is TGTGCCAGCAGTGAGGGACTAGAAGGAGATACGCAGTATTTT. It yields the protein CASSEGLEGDTQYF.

The chain joins TRBV7-3 to TRBJ2-1, with 15 nucleotides matching TRBD2. This CDR3 has 18 residues. V shed 5 bases, J shed 5 bases, and the junction held 10 bases outside the gene matches. Germline V gene data show CDR1 as SGHTA and CDR2 as FQGTGA. The CDR3 region has the DNA TGTGCCAGCAGCCCAAGAGGGACTAGCGGGGGGAATGACAATGAGCAGTTCTTC. Protein: CASSPRGTSGGNDNEQFF. The whole variable domain, filled in from reference TRBV7-3 and TRBJ2-1, reads GAGVSQTPSNKVTEKGKYVELRCDPISGHTALYWYRQSLGQGPEFLIYFQGTGAADDSGLPNDRFFAVRPEGSVSTLKIQRTERGDSAVYLCASSPRGTSGGNDNEQFFGPGTRLTVL.

CDR3: CASSPTSGRSYEQYF. The CDR3 bases are TGTGCCAGCAGCCCGACTAGCGGGAGGTCCTACGAGCAGTACTTC. The chain joins TRBV5-4 to TRBJ2-7; 13 bases fit TRBD2. With V trimmed by 4 bases and J by 1 base, 2 bases remained unmatched. This CDR3 is 15 amino acids long. The germline V gene has CDR1 SGHNT and CDR2 YYREEE (reference sequence).

The chain uses TRBV5-6 and TRBJ2-7; 9 bases line up with TRBD2. Germline CDR1 is SGHDT and CDR2 is YYEEEE. CDR3 length equals 16 residues. Trimming removed 1 base from V and 2 bases from J; junction bases left unmatched: 7. CDR3 bases: TGTGCCAGCAGCTTGCAGCGGGGGGTGGGCCCCTACGAGCAGTACTTC. Translating gives CASSLQRGVGPYEQYF.

The gene calls are TRBV11-2 and TRBJ2-5; D is undetermined. The J call may be wrong; the DNA end is better matched by TRBJ2-7. The CDR3 is 12 amino acids. Germline V gives CDR1 SGHAT, CDR2 FQNNGV. The DNA for the CDR3 is TGTGCCAGCAGCTTAGATCCCTACGAGCAGTACTTC. It yields the protein CASSLDPYEQYF.

The rearrangement links TRBV7-2 to TRBJ1-1; D possibly corresponds to TRBD1 (5 bases). The CDR3 runs 15 residues. Trimming left V 6 bases short and J 2 bases short, with 16 bases between. Per germline, CDR1 SGHTA and CDR2 FQGNSA. The CDR3 reads CASSRALTDNTEAFF. CDR3 bases: TGTGCCAGCAGTCGCGCACTGACAGATAACACTGAAGCTTTCTTT.

This clone was seen once. In nucleotides, the CDR3 is TGTGCCAGCAGCCCTAACGTTAGAGGACTTCAGCCCCTCCACTTT. Its translation: CASSPNVRGLQPLHF. This chain connects TRBV7-6 to TRBJ1-6; D is unresolved. The CDR3 has 15 amino acids. The V gene's germline CDR1 is SGHVS and CDR2 FNYEAQ. Trimming removed 5 bases from V and 13 bases from J, with 21 bases in between.

The chain recombines TRBV6-5 with TRBJ2-3; 7 nucleotides agree with TRBD2. The V gene end was trimmed by 5 bases and the J gene end by 2 bases; junction bases not matched to a gene: 4. The CDR3 totals 14 residues. Germline V CDR1 and CDR2: MNHEY, SVGAGI. The CDR3 nucleotides are TGTGCCAGCAGTAGGCGGGGGACCACAGATACGCAGTATTTT. Its protein is CASSRRGTTDTQYF.

The chain combines TRBV27 with TRBJ1-1, with a weak D call TRBD1 (6 bases). The germline V and J ends were trimmed by 6 bases and 3 bases, with 8 bases remaining between them. The CDR3 is 12 amino acids. Germline lookup yields CDR1 MNHEY and CDR2 SMNVEV (reference sequence). CDR3 in amino acids: CASRQGDTEAFF. The DNA for the CDR3 is TGTGCCAGCAGACAGGGAGACACTGAAGCTTTCTTT.

CDR3 nucleotides: TGTGCCAGCAGTGAGACTGACCTTAATGAGCAGTTCTTC. Encoded protein: CASSETDLNEQFF. The chain links TRBV6-4 to TRBJ2-1, with D unresolved. The ends were cut back, 3 bases at V and 7 bases at J, with 10 bases in the middle. The V gene's germline CDR1 is MRHNA and CDR2 SNTAGT. The CDR3 runs to 13 residues.

This clone showed up just once. This sequence joins TRBV2 and TRBJ2-1, with 11 nucleotides matching TRBD1. The junction had 2 bases not matched to a gene; V was cut back by 8 bases and J by 2 bases. The germline CDR1 and CDR2 sequences are SNHLY and FYNNEI. CDR3 size: 14 residues. Here the CDR3 DNA reads TGTGCCAGCTCGGGACAGGGGGCCTACAATGAGCAGTTCTTC. Translated: CASSGQGAYNEQFF.

The chain recombines TRBV27 with TRBJ1-4; unclear D gene. The V gene's germline CDR1 is MNHEY and CDR2 SMNVEV (reference sequence). V lost 5 bases and J lost 10, with 23 bases in between. CDR3 size: 16 residues. CDR3 residues: CASSPSSGDRSGKLFF. For the CDR3, the DNA is TGTGCCAGCAGTCCCTCCTCTGGAGACCGCTCTGGAAAACTGTTTTTT.

The V call is TRBV5-1, the J call TRBJ2-1; a possible D gene is TRBD2 (6 bases). The CDR3 covers 18 residues. Trimming left V 3 bases short and J 3 bases short, with 22 bases between. Per germline, CDR1 SGHRS and CDR2 YFSETQ. This CDR3 reads CASSSRLFSGGYYNEQFF. In nucleotides, the CDR3 is TGCGCCAGCAGCTCCCGTCTTTTTAGCGGAGGGTACTACAATGAGCAGTTCTTC.

The sample holds one count of this clone. The chain has TRBV2 and TRBJ1-4; possibly TRBD1 for D (6 bases). This CDR3 spans 14 amino acids. V shed 8 bases and J shed 6 bases, with 16 bases lying between them. CDR1 SNHLY and CDR2 FYNNEI come from the germline V gene. DNA of the CDR3: TGTGCCAGCGGGGGGGGCAGGGCGGATGAAAAACTGTTTTTT. Translated: CASGGGRADEKLFF.